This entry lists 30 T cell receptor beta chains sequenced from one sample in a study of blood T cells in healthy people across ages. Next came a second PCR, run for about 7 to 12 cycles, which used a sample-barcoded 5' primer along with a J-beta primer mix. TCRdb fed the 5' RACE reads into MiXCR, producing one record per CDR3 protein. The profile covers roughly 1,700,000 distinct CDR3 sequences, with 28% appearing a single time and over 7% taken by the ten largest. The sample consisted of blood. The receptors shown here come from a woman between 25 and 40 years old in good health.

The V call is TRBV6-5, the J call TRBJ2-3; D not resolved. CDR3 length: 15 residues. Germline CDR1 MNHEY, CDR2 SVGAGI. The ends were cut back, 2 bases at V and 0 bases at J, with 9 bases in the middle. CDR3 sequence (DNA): TGTGCCAGCAGTTACCTGGCAGCTAGCACAGATACGCAGTATTTT. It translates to CASSYLAASTDTQYF.

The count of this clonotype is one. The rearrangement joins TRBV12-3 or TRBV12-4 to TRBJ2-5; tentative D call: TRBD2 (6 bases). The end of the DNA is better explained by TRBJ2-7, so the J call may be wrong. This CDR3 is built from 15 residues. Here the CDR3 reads CASSWTGGKNDEQYF. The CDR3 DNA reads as TGTGCCAGCAGTTGGACTGGCGGGAAGAACGACGAGCAGTACTTC.

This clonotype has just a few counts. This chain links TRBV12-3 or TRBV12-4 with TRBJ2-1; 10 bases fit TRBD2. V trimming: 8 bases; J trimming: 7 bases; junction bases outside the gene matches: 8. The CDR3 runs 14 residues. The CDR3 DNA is TGTGCCAGCCTCACTAGCGGGGTCGAAAATGAGCAGTTCTTC. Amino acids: CASLTSGVENEQFF.

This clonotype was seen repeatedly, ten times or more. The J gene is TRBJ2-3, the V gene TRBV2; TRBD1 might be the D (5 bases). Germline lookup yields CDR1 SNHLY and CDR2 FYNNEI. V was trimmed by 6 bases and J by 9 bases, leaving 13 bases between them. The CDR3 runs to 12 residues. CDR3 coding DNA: TGTGCCAGCAGGAGTATACAGGTCACGCAGTATTTT. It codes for CASRSIQVTQYF.

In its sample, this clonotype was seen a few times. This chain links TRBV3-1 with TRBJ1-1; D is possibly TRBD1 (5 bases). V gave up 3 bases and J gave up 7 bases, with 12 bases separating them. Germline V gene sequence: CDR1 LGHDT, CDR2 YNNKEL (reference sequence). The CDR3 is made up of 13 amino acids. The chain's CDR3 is CASSHLDQGEAFF. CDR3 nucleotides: TGTGCCAGCAGCCACCTCGATCAGGGTGAAGCTTTCTTT.

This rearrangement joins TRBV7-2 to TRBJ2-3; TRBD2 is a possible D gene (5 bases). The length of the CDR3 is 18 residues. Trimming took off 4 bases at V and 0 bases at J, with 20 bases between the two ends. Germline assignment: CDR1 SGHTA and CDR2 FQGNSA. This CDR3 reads CASSWRTSISTSTDTQYF. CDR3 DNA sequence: TGTGCCAGCAGCTGGAGGACTTCGATCTCTACCAGCACAGATACGCAGTATTTT.

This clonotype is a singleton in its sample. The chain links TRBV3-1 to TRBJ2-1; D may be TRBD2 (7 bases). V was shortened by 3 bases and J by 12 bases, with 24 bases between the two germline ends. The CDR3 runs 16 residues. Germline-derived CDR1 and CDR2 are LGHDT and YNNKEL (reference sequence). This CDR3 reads CASSQGVVWGGGLQFF. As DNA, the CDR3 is TGTGCCAGCAGCCAGGGGGTTGTTTGGGGCGGGGGCCTGCAGTTCTTC.

The CDR3 region has the DNA TGCGCCAGCAGCTTGAGTGGGACAGGAGATGGCTACACCTTC. Its translation is CASSLSGTGDGYTF. V gene TRBV5-1 combines with J gene TRBJ1-2, with 8 bases that match TRBD1. Trimming took 1 base from V and 6 from J; bases not matched to a gene: 5. CDR1 is SGHRS and CDR2 is YFSETQ in the germline V gene. This CDR3 is 14 amino acids long.

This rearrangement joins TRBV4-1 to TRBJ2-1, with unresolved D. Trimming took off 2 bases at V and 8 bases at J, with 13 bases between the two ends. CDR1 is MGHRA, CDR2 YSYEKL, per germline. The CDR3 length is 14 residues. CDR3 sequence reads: CASSQTGLWYEQFF. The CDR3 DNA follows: TGCGCCAGCAGCCAAACGGGCCTGTGGTATGAGCAGTTCTTC.

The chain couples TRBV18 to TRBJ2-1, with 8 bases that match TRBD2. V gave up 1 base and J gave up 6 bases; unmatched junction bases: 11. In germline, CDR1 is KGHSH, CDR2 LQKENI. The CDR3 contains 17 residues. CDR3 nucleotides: TGTGCCAGCTCACCACGGGGGCCCGGGGGGGATGTCAATGAGCAGTTCTTC. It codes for CASSPRGPGGDVNEQFF.

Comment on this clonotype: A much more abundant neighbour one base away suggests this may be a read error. This CDR3 is CASSSPEGQETQFF. DNA for the CDR3: TGTGCCAGCAGCTCTCCCGAGGGTCAAGAGACCCAGTTCTTC. The chain combines TRBV7-9 with TRBJ2-5; D is perhaps TRBD2 (5 bases). The assigned J gene may be wrong: the sequence end matches TRBJ2-1 better. CDR1 and CDR2 (germline): SEHNR, FQNEAQ (reference sequence). The CDR3 loop spans 14 amino acids.

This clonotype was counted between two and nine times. CDR3 sequence (DNA): TGTGCCAGCAGCTACGGGACCGTTAACACCGGGGAGCTGTTTTTT. Its translation: CASSYGTVNTGELFF. The V and J genes are TRBV5-5 and TRBJ2-2; D may be TRBD1 or TRBD2 (5 bases each). The CDR3 runs 15 residues. The V gene's germline CDR1 is SGHKS and CDR2 YYEKEE (reference sequence). V lost 3 bases to trimming and J lost 2 bases, with 11 bases between them.

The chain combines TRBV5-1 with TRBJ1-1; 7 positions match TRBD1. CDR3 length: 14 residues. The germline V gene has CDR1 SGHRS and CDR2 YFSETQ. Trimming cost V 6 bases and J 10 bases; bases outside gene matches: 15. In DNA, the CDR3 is TGCGCCAGCACCATGAGGTTAGGGACAGCCGCAGCTTTCTTT. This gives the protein CASTMRLGTAAAFF.

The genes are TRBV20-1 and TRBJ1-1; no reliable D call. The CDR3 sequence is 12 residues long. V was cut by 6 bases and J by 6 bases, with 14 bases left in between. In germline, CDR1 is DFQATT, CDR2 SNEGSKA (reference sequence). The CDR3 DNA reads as TGCAGTGCCCAAGCCAAGGTCTCTGAAGCTTTCTTT. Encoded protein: CSAQAKVSEAFF.

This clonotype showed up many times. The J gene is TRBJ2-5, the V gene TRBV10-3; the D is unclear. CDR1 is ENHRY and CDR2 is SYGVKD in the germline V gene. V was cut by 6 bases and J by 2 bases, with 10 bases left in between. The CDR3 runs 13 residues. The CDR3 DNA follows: TGTGCCATCAGGGCGGTGGGGCAAGAGACCCAGTACTTC. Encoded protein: CAIRAVGQETQYF.

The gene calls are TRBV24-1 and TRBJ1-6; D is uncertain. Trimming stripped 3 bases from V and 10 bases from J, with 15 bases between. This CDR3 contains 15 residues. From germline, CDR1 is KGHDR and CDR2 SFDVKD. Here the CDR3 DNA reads TGTGCCACCAGTGATAACGGCGGGAATAGCTCACCCCTCCACTTT. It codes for CATSDNGGNSSPLHF.

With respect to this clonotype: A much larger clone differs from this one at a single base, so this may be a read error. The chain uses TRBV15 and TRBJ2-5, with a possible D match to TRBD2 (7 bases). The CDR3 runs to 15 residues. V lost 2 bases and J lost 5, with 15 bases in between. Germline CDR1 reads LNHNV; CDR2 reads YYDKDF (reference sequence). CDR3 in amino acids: CATSRRLEGGETQYF. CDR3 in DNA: TGTGCCACCAGCAGAAGACTAGAGGGGGGGGAGACCCAGTACTTC.

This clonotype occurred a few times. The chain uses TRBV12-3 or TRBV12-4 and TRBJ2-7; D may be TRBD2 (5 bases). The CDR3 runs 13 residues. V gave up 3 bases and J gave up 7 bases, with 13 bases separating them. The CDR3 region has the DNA TGTGCCAGCAGTTTCGGCCCACCGGGGGAGCAGTACTTC. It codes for CASSFGPPGEQYF.

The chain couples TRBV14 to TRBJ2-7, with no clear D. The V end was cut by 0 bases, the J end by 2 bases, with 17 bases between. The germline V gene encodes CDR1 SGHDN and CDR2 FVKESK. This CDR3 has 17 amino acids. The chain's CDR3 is CASSQDVGRTVAYEQYF. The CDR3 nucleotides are TGTGCCAGCAGCCAAGATGTTGGGCGGACGGTAGCCTACGAGCAGTACTTC. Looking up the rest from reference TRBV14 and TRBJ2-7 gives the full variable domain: EAGVTQFPSHSVIEKGQTVTLRCDPISGHDNLYWYRRVMGKEIKFLLHFVKESKQDESGMPNNRFLAERTGGTYSTLKVQPAELEDSGVYFCASSQDVGRTVAYEQYFGPGTRLTVT.

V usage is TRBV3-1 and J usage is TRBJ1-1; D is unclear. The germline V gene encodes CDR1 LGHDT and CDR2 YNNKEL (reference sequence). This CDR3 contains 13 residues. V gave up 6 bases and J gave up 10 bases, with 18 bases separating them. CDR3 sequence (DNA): TGTGCCAGCAGGAAAGGTCCGGGTCCGGTAGCTTTCTTT. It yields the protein CASRKGPGPVAFF.

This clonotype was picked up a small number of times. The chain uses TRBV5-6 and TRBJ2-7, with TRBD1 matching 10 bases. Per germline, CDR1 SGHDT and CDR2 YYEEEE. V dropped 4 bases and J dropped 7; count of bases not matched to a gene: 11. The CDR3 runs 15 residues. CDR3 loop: CASSPTGQGFWEQYF. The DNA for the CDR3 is TGTGCCAGCAGCCCCACGGGACAGGGGTTCTGGGAGCAGTACTTC.

The chain's CDR3 is CSALLWREGLNEQFF. In DNA form, the CDR3 reads TGCAGTGCCCTCCTGTGGCGGGAGGGCTTAAATGAGCAGTTCTTC. The chain carries TRBV20-1 and TRBJ2-1; 9 bases match TRBD2. The germline V gene encodes CDR1 DFQATT and CDR2 SNEGSKA (reference sequence). This CDR3 is 15 amino acids long. V shed 6 bases and J 7 bases; nucleotides not matched to a gene: 13.

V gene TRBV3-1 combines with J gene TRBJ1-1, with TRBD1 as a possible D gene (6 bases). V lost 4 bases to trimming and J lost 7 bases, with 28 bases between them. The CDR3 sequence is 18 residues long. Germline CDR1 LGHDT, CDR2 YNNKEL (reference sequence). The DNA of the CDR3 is TGTGCCAGCAGCCGAAAACAGGGAGGCATACCAAAACGGGGTGAAGCTTTCTTT. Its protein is CASSRKQGGIPKRGEAFF.

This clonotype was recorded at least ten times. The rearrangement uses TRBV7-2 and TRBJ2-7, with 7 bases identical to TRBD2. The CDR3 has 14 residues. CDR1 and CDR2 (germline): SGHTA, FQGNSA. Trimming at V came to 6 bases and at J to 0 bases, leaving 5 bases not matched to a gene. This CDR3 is CASRIGGGSYEQYF. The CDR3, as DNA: TGTGCCAGCAGGATCGGCGGGGGCTCCTACGAGCAGTACTTC.

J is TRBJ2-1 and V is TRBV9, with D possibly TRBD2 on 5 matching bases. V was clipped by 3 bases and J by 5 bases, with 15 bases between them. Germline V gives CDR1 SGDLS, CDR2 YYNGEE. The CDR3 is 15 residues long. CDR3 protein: CASSAISVADNEQFF. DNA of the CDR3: TGTGCCAGCAGCGCGATTAGCGTAGCAGACAATGAGCAGTTCTTC.

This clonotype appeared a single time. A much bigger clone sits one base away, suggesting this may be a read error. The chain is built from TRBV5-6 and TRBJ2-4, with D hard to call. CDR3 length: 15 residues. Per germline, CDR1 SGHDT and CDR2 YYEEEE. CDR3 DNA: TGTGCCAGCAGTTCACCCCAGTTAGCCAGAAACATTCAGTACTTC. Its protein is CASSSPQLARNIQYF.

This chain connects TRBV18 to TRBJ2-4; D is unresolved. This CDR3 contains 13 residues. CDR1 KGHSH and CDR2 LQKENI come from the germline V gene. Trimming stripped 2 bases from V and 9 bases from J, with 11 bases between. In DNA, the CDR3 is TGTGCCAGCTCACCAGACTCACCACCCATTCAGTACTTC. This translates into CASSPDSPPIQYF.

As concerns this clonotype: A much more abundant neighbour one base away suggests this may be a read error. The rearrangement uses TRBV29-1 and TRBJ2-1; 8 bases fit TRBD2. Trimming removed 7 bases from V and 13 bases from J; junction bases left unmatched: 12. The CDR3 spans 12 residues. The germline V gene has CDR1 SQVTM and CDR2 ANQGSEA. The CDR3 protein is CSGAGVRETQFF. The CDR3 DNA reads TGCAGCGGAGCGGGAGTAAGAGAGACCCAGTTCTTC.

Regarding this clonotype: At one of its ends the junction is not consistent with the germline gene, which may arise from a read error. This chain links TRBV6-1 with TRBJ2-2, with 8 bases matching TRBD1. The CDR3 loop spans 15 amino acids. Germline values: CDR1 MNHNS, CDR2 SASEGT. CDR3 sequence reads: CASSDIRGRGGELFF. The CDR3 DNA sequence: TGCGCCAGCAGTGATATCAGGGGGCGAGGCGGGGAGCTGTTTTTT.

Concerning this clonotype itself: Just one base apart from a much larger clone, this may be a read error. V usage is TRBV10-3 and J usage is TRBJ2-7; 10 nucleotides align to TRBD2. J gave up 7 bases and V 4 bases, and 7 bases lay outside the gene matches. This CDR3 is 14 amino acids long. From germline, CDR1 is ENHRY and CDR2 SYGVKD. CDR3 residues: CAISGTSGFDEQYF. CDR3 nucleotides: TGTGCCATCAGTGGGACTAGCGGATTCGATGAGCAGTACTTC.